The present T cell receptor beta chain was sequenced within a study of blood T cell repertoires in COVID-19. Trimming cost V 0 bases and J 2 bases, with 5 bases left between them. CDR1 and CDR2 (germline): SGHRS, YFSETQ. The length of the CDR3 is 13 residues. The table came from immunoSEQ multiplex PCR; TCRdb's copy has only in-frame clones and leaves some out. Among fewer than 200,000 clones listed, roughly 81% were seen once. V is TRBV5-1 and J is TRBJ1-1; D remains ambiguous. The TCR comes from a woman aged 45 to 65 with COVID-19, enrolled during active disease. The sequenced sample consisted of peripheral blood. Here the CDR3 reads CASSLALNTEAFF. Written as DNA, the CDR3 is TGCGCCAGCAGCTTGGCCCTAAACACTGAAGCTTTCTTT.